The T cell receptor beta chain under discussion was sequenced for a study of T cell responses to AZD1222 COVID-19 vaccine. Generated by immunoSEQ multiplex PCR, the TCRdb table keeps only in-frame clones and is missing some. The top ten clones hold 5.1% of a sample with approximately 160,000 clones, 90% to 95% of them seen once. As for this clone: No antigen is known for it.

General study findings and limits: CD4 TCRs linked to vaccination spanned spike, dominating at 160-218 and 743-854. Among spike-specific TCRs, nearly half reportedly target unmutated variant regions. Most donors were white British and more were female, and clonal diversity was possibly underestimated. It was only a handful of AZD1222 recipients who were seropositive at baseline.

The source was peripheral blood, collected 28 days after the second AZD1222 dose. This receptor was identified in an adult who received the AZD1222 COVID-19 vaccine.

This CDR3 reads CASSQVGTAQFF. The CDR3 bases are TGTGCCAGCAGCCAAGTAGGGACAGCGCAGTTCTTC. The gene calls are TRBV3-1 (or the pseudogene TRBV3-2) and TRBJ2-1, with 7 positions matching TRBD1. J lost 12 bases, V lost 1 base, and 3 bases had no gene match. The length of the CDR3 is 12 residues. Germline V gene sequence: CDR1 LGHDT, CDR2 YNNKEL (reference sequence).